The clone carrying this TCR beta chain has more than one count but fewer than ten. Documented time point: pre-sensitization, week 0. The treatment here: therapeutic diphenylcyclopropenone sensitization with weekly scalp DPC. This entry comes from a study of human T cells and chemical hapten exposure. TCRdb fed the RACE reads into MiXCR, producing one record per CDR3 protein. Found here are 300,000 to 450,000 distinct CDR3 sequences, approximately 5% of them singletons; the top ten hold 2% to 3%. The length of the CDR3 is 16 residues. V was cut by 2 bases and J by 2 bases, with 18 bases left in between. The germline CDR1 and CDR2 sequences are GTSNPN and SVGIG (reference sequence).

The sequence was obtained from a woman between 50 and 59 years old with alopecia areata. Some clones in this sample may be carry-over from other donors' samples. J is TRBJ1-2 and V is TRBV30, with D possibly matching TRBD1 (5 bases). Sequencing was performed on whole blood, taken in connection with sensitization to the hapten diphenylcyclopropenone (DPC). Written as DNA, the CDR3 is TGTGCCTGGAGTAGCGGCCAGGGAAGAAAGAACTATGGCTACACCTTC. Amino acid sequence: CAWSSGQGRKNYGYTF.